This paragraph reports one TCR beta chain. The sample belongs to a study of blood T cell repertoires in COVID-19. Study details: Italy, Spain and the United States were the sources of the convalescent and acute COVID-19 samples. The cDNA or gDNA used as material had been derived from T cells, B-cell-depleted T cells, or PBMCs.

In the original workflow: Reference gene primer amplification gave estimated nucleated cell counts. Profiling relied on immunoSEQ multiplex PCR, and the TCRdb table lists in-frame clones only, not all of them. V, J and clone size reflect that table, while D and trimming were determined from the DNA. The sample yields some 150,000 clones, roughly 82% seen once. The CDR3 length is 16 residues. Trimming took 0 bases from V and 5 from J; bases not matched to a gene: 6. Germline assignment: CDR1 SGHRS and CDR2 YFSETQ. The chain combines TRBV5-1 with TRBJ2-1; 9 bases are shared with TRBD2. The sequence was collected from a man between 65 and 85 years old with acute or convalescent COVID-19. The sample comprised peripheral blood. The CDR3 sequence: CASSLERGALNNEQFF. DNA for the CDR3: TGCGCCAGCAGCTTGGAGCGGGGGGCGCTTAACAATGAGCAGTTCTTC.